A single sample gave rise to the 30 T cell receptor beta chains below, sequenced in a study of cytomegalovirus exposure and HLA in healthy donors. 60 Vbeta and 13 Jbeta primers were used in PCR. This table comes from immunoSEQ multiplex PCR, and its TCRdb copy is limited to in-frame clones, with some not included. The data hold around 180,000 clones, with about three quarters observed a single time. The sequenced sample was PBMCs. All receptors come from a man between 40 and 49 years old in good health and CMV-seronegative.

This clone has just a few counts. The gene calls are TRBV5-1 and TRBJ1-1; TRBD1 might be the D (6 bases). From germline, CDR1 is SGHRS and CDR2 YFSETQ. Trimming stripped 1 base from V and 6 bases from J, with 19 bases between. The CDR3 loop spans 16 amino acids. CDR3: CASSLLEGGARPEAFF. The CDR3 nucleotides are TGCGCCAGCAGCTTGTTAGAAGGGGGGGCGCGCCCTGAAGCTTTCTTT.

This clone was counted a few times. V and J are TRBV7-3 and TRBJ2-3; maybe TRBD2 (5 bases). Germline assignment: CDR1 SGHTA and CDR2 FQGTGA. This CDR3 has 13 amino acids. Trimming left V 4 bases short and J 4 bases short, with 9 bases between. This CDR3 reads CASSSSGADTQYF. DNA of the CDR3: TGTGCCAGCAGCTCGAGCGGCGCAGATACGCAGTATTTT.

CDR3 region: CASRLSSGGDTQYF. The CDR3 DNA is TGTGCCAGCAGGCTTTCCTCAGGAGGAGATACGCAGTATTTT. The V and J genes are TRBV7-9 and TRBJ2-3; D may be TRBD2 (5 bases). The CDR3 contains 14 residues. V shed 6 bases and J shed 5 bases, with 15 bases lying between them. The germline gives CDR1 SEHNR, CDR2 FQNEAQ (reference sequence).

This chain links TRBV27 with TRBJ1-6; TRBD1 might be the D (6 bases). The CDR3 runs 12 residues. From germline, CDR1 is MNHEY and CDR2 SMNVEV (reference sequence). Trimming removed 6 bases from V and 12 bases from J, with 12 bases in between. CDR3 sequence reads: CASSPPGEPLHF. The CDR3 region has the DNA TGTGCCAGCAGCCCCCCAGGGGAACCCCTCCACTTT.

This chain joins TRBV2 and TRBJ2-7, with TRBD1 matching over 7 bases. The J segment lost 4 bases and the V segment lost 1 base, leaving 10 bases of the junction unmatched. Germline-derived CDR1 and CDR2 are SNHLY and FYNNEI. The CDR3 consists of 16 residues. CDR3 region: CASSEGRGRSVYEQYF. The DNA of the CDR3 is TGTGCCAGCAGTGAAGGTAGGGGGCGTTCGGTTTACGAGCAGTACTTC.

The rearrangement uses TRBV4-1 and TRBJ1-5, with D possibly matching TRBD1 (5 bases). The CDR3 sequence is 15 residues long. Trimming cost V 4 bases and J 0 bases, with 10 bases left between them. The germline CDR1 and CDR2 sequences are MGHRA and YSYEKL. In nucleotides, the CDR3 is TGCGCCAGCAGCCCCACAGGAGTTAGCAATCAGCCCCAGCATTTT. Translation gives CASSPTGVSNQPQHF.

V and J are TRBV7-2 and TRBJ1-1; TRBD1 might be the D (6 bases). The germline gives CDR1 SGHTA, CDR2 FQGNSA. V was pared by 6 bases and J by 1 base, with 15 bases between. CDR3 length: 15 residues. The CDR3 spells CASREGGRGNTEAFF. The CDR3 DNA is TGTGCCAGCAGGGAAGGGGGGAGGGGGAACACTGAAGCTTTCTTT.

The chain recombines TRBV7-2 with TRBJ1-5; maybe TRBD1 (6 bases). Germline-derived CDR1 and CDR2 are SGHTA and FQGNSA. This CDR3 is 15 amino acids long. The V end was cut by 1 base, the J end by 0 bases, with 7 bases between. The CDR3, as DNA: TGTGCCAGCAGCTTAGGGACAGATAGCAATCAGCCCCAGCATTTT. This gives the protein CASSLGTDSNQPQHF.

The V call is TRBV6-4, the J call TRBJ1-1; the D gene is possibly TRBD1 (6 bases). The CDR3 runs 14 residues. From germline, CDR1 is MRHNA and CDR2 SNTAGT. The V end lost 6 bases, the J end lost 4 bases, and 15 bases lay between the germline ends. The CDR3 reads CASRATTGSTEAFF. The CDR3 bases are TGTGCCAGCAGGGCGACAACAGGGAGCACTGAAGCTTTCTTT.

The chain is built from TRBV4-3 and TRBJ2-2; 8 positions agree with TRBD2. CDR1 and CDR2 (germline): LGHNA, YSLEER. The junction had 7 bases not matched to a gene; V was cut back by 0 bases and J by 7 bases. CDR3 length equals 16 residues. CDR3 loop: CASSQDRTSRGGELFF. The CDR3 coding sequence is TGCGCCAGCAGCCAAGATAGGACTAGCCGGGGCGGGGAGCTGTTTTTT.

This chain joins TRBV27 and TRBJ2-6, with D tentatively TRBD2 (5 bases). Germline V CDR1 and CDR2: MNHEY, SMNVEV (reference sequence). The V gene lost 5 bases and the J gene lost 7 bases, with 21 bases spanning the gap. The CDR3 runs to 17 residues. The CDR3 loop is CASSGPRGSPGANVLTF. As DNA, the CDR3 is TGTGCCAGCAGTGGCCCCCGCGGGTCCCCAGGCGCCAACGTCCTGACTTTC.

This CDR3 is CASSMANSPLHF. DNA for the CDR3: TGTGCCAGTAGTATGGCAAATTCACCCCTCCACTTT. The gene calls are TRBV19 and TRBJ1-6; D is uncertain. V was clipped by 3 bases and J by 7 bases, with 4 bases between them. Germline V gene lookup returns CDR1 LNHDA and CDR2 SQIVND (reference sequence). CDR3 size: 12 residues.

The chain joins TRBV7-9 to TRBJ2-7, with 7 bases matching TRBD1. With 7 bases clipped from V and 5 bases from J, the junction kept 14 bases outside the gene matches. The CDR3 runs 15 residues. CDR1 and CDR2 (germline): SEHNR, FQNEAQ (reference sequence). DNA of the CDR3: TGTGCCAGCACCTCCGTATCCGGGACAGTCGACGAGCAGTACTTC. It yields the protein CASTSVSGTVDEQYF.

This clone appeared once. This chain connects TRBV5-1 to TRBJ1-4, with D possibly matching TRBD1 (5 bases). V was trimmed by 2 bases and J by 4 bases, leaving 9 bases between them. Germline lookup yields CDR1 SGHRS and CDR2 YFSETQ. The CDR3 covers 14 residues. CDR3 sequence reads: CASSFDSRNEKLFF. The CDR3 coding sequence is TGCGCCAGCAGCTTCGACAGTCGTAATGAAAAACTGTTTTTT.

The table lists this clone with a few counts. This chain uses TRBV13 with TRBJ1-1; D not certain. There are 13 residues in the CDR3. Germline CDR1 reads PRHDT; CDR2 reads FYEKMQ (reference sequence). V was cut by 5 bases and J by 5 bases, with 12 bases left in between. As DNA, the CDR3 is TGTGCCAGCAGCCCAGTCCCGGGAACTGAAGCTTTCTTT. Translated: CASSPVPGTEAFF. Full variable domain (rest looked up from reference TRBV13 and TRBJ1-1): AAGVIQSPRHLIKEKRETATLKCYPIPRHDTVYWYQQGPGQDPQFLISFYEKMQSDKGSIPDRFSAQQFSDYHSELNMSSLELGDSALYFCASSPVPGTEAFFGQGTRLTVV.

The rearrangement joins TRBV5-1 to TRBJ2-5; D ambiguous. Germline V gene data show CDR1 as SGHRS and CDR2 as YFSETQ. Deletions cut 4 bases from V and 1 base from J, with 23 bases between. The CDR3 runs 18 residues. CDR3 in DNA: TGCGCCAGCAGCCTTGGATATGGGCTGGCCGCCCCCCAAGAGACCCAGTACTTC. Protein product: CASSLGYGLAAPQETQYF.

This sequence joins TRBV15 and TRBJ1-4; the D is unclear. The CDR3 has 13 amino acids. Germline CDR1 and CDR2: LNHNV and YYDKDF (reference sequence). V dropped 6 bases and J dropped 8 bases, with 13 bases sitting between them. CDR3 region: CATREGVREKLFF. CDR3 bases: TGTGCCACCAGGGAAGGAGTGAGAGAAAAACTGTTTTTT.

The chain carries TRBV6-1 and TRBJ2-2; D uncertain. Germline lookup yields CDR1 MNHNS and CDR2 SASEGT. Trimming stripped 7 bases from V and 6 bases from J, with 6 bases between. The CDR3 covers 11 residues. Written as DNA, the CDR3 is TGTGCCAGCAATCATCCCGGGGAGCTGTTTTTT. It encodes CASNHPGELFF.

The chain employs TRBV7-2 and TRBJ2-2; 7 bases fit TRBD1. This CDR3 region has 13 residues. Germline-derived CDR1 and CDR2 are SGHTA and FQGNSA. The trim removed 4 bases at V and 11 bases at J, leaving 7 bases unmatched. The CDR3 sequence is CASSWGTDGELFF. Here the CDR3 DNA reads TGTGCCAGCAGCTGGGGGACAGACGGAGAGCTGTTTTTT.

This clone was detected only once. This sequence joins TRBV7-9 and TRBJ2-3; D possibly corresponds to TRBD2 (6 bases). The CDR3 is 13 amino acids. The V gene's germline CDR1 is SEHNR and CDR2 FQNEAQ (reference sequence). V lost 5 bases and J 9 bases, leaving 15 bases between the germline ends. The CDR3 DNA is TGTGCCAGCAGCCGGGGGACTGCAGGGACGCAGTATTTT. This codes for CASSRGTAGTQYF.

This clone appeared once. The rearrangement uses TRBV4-1 and TRBJ2-7; tentative D call: TRBD1 (5 bases). Germline CDR1 reads MGHRA; CDR2 reads YSYEKL. Trimming cost V 0 bases and J 3 bases, with 15 bases left between them. This CDR3 comprises 16 residues. The chain's CDR3 is CASSQEGARVGYEQYF. The CDR3 DNA sequence: TGCGCCAGCAGCCAAGAGGGCGCCAGGGTGGGCTACGAGCAGTACTTC.

V usage is TRBV30 and J usage is TRBJ1-2; 8 nucleotides agree with TRBD1. V shed 3 bases, J shed 3 bases, and the junction held 3 bases outside the gene matches. This CDR3 is built from 13 residues. CDR1 is GTSNPN and CDR2 is SVGIG in the germline V gene (reference sequence). CDR3 sequence: CAWSPGGDYGYTF. CDR3 nucleotide sequence: TGTGCCTGGAGCCCAGGGGGCGACTATGGCTACACCTTC. Variable domain in full (rest from reference TRBV30 and TRBJ1-2): SQTIHQWPATLVQPVGSPLSLECTVEGTSNPNLYWYRQAAGRGLQLLFYSVGIGQISSEVPQNLSASRPQDRQFILSSKKLLLSDSGFYLCAWSPGGDYGYTFGSGTRLTVV.

This clone has a handful of counts. The CDR3 bases are TGCGCCAGCAGCCAAGATTGGGGGGACAGTCACACAGATACGCAGTATTTT. Residues: CASSQDWGDSHTDTQYF. V is TRBV4-3 and J is TRBJ2-3; D perhaps matches TRBD1 (7 bases). The CDR3 sequence is 17 residues long. V lost 0 bases and J lost 2, with 15 bases in between. Germline V CDR1 and CDR2: LGHNA, YSLEER.

The rearrangement links TRBV5-1 to TRBJ2-5; D may be TRBD2 (6 bases). Trimming shortened V by 3 bases and J by 3 bases, and 12 bases separated the two germline ends. This CDR3 is built from 14 residues. Germline CDR1 reads SGHRS; CDR2 reads YFSETQ. Here the CDR3 reads CASSSGTGKETQYF. The CDR3 DNA is TGCGCCAGCAGCTCCGGGACTGGGAAAGAGACCCAGTACTTC.

The rearrangement joins TRBV6-6 to TRBJ1-1; 10 bases agree with TRBD1. The CDR3 spans 16 residues. Germline CDR1 reads MNHNY; CDR2 reads SVGAGI (reference sequence). Germline trimming cut 1 base from V and 7 bases from J; bases unmatched to any gene: 9. The CDR3 DNA reads TGTGCCAGCAGTTACTGGGACAGGGGATCTTCCATTGAAGCTTTCTTT. Protein: CASSYWDRGSSIEAFF.

The chain uses TRBV5-4 and TRBJ2-3; the match to TRBD1 covers 9 bases. The trim removed 5 bases at V and 0 bases at J, leaving 7 bases unmatched. The germline gives CDR1 SGHNT, CDR2 YYREEE (reference sequence). The CDR3 is made up of 16 amino acids. In nucleotides, the CDR3 is TGTGCCAGCAGTTGGGACAGGGCGAGGAGCACAGATACGCAGTATTTT. This encodes CASSWDRARSTDTQYF.

The chain joins TRBV15 to TRBJ1-5; tentative D call: TRBD1 (5 bases). Trimming removed 6 bases from V and 0 bases from J, with 12 bases in between. CDR3 length equals 15 residues. Per germline, CDR1 LNHNV and CDR2 YYDKDF (reference sequence). DNA of the CDR3: TGTGCCACCAGACGGGACTCCGCTAGCAATCAGCCCCAGCATTTT. This gives the protein CATRRDSASNQPQHF.

The chain employs TRBV20-1 and TRBJ1-1; D is unclear. Germline CDR1 and CDR2: DFQATT and SNEGSKA (reference sequence). The CDR3 runs to 11 residues. Trimming took off 5 bases at V and 7 bases at J, with 11 bases between the two ends. CDR3 loop: CSASGQNEAFF. The CDR3 bases are TGCAGTGCTTCGGGTCAGAATGAAGCTTTCTTT.

V gene TRBV7-9 combines with J gene TRBJ2-5; D gene ambiguous. V was cut by 5 bases and J by 3 bases, with 7 bases left in between. Germline CDR1 is SEHNR and CDR2 is FQNEAQ (reference sequence). CDR3 length: 12 amino acids. CDR3 in amino acids: CASSPLEETQYF. In DNA, the CDR3 is TGTGCCAGCAGCCCCCTCGAAGAGACCCAGTACTTC.

The chain carries TRBV7-9 and TRBJ2-1, with a tentative D call TRBD2 (6 bases). Trimming shortened V by 0 bases and J by 0 bases, and 9 bases separated the two germline ends. This CDR3 is 16 amino acids long. In germline, CDR1 is SEHNR, CDR2 FQNEAQ (reference sequence). The CDR3 loop reads CASSLAGGPSYNEQFF. The CDR3 DNA reads TGTGCCAGCAGCTTAGCGGGAGGCCCCTCCTACAATGAGCAGTTCTTC.